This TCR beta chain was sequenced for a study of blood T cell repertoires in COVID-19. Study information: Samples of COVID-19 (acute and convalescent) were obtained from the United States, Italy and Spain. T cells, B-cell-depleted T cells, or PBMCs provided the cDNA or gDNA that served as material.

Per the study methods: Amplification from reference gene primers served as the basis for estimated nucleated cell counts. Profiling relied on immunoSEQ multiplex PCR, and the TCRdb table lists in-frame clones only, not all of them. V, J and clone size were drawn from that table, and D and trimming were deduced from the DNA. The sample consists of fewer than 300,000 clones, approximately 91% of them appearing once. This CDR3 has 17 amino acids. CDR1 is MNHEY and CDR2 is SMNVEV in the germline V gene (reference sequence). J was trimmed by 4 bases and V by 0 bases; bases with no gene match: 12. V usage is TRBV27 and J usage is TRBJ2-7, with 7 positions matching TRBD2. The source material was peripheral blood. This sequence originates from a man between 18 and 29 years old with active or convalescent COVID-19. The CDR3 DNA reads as TGTGCCAGCAGTTTATCGGGGCGGGGGTATTTAGAGTACGAGCAGTACTTC. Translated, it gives CASSLSGRGYLEYEQYF.